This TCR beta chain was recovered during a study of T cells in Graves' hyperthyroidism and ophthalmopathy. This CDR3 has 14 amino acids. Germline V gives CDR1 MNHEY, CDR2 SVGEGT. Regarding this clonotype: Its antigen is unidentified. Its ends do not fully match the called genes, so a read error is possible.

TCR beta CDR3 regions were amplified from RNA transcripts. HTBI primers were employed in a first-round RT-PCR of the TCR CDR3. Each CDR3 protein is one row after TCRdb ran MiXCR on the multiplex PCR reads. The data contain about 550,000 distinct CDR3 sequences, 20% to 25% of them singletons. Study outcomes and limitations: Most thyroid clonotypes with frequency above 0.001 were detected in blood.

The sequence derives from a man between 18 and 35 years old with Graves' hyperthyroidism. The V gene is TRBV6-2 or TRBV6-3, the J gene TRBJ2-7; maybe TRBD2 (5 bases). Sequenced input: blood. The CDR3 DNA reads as TGTGCCAGCAGCTACTATGCGGGTCCCTACGAGCAGTACTTC. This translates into CASSYYAGPYEQYF.